This TCR beta chain was observed in a study of shared clonotypes between healthy human individuals. Study-wide background: A couple of women and a few men aged 18 to 49 made up the donors.

Trimming removed 3 bases from V and 1 base from J, with 10 bases in between. Germline CDR1 is SGDLS and CDR2 is YYNGEE. The length of the CDR3 is 14 residues. Study outcomes and limitations: Compared with memory subsets, naive subsets generally had larger estimated richness. A handful of donors had about 5% of their naive CD4 clonotypes in common. Read depth was anticipated to influence clonotype sharing among donors.

Libraries were prepared by immunoSEQ multiplex PCR; TCRdb keeps only in-frame clonotypes and omits some of them. The sample contains nearly 1 million clones, over 75% of which appear only once. About this clone itself: What it recognizes is unknown.

The chain links TRBV9 to TRBJ1-1; tentative D call: TRBD1 (6 bases). The sample was memory CD4+ T cells sorted from blood. Subset noted: CD45RA-negative fraction. The receptor was derived from a man between 18 and 35 years old in good health. As DNA, the CDR3 is TGTGCCAGCAGCGCCGAGACAGGGAACACTGAAGCTTTCTTT. Protein product: CASSAETGNTEAFF.